Sequencing of this T cell receptor (beta chain) was carried out in a study of blood T cell repertoires in COVID-19. Original analysis: Quantification of nucleated cells was approximated via reference gene primer amplification. Clones were sequenced by immunoSEQ multiplex PCR, and TCRdb holds only the in-frame ones, with some missing. V, J and clone size are those of that table, while D and trimming were read from the DNA. This table holds over 350,000 clones, 70% to 90% found once. This clone was recorded only once. The participants were between roughly 18 and 89 years old and came from roughly 25 US areas. Sequencing was performed on PBMCs or T cells enriched from blood (not recorded which). The source of this sequence is a woman aged 30 to 39 with acute COVID-19.

Here the CDR3 DNA reads TGTGCCAGCAGCCAAGATCGGGACAGGGGGAATCAGCCCCAGCATTTT. Translated, it gives CASSQDRDRGNQPQHF. This chain joins TRBV4-2 and TRBJ1-5; TRBD1 matches 11 bases. Germline loops: CDR1 LGHNA, CDR2 YNFKEQ. The CDR3 is 16 amino acids. Trimming at V came to 0 bases and at J to 4 bases, leaving 2 bases not matched to a gene.